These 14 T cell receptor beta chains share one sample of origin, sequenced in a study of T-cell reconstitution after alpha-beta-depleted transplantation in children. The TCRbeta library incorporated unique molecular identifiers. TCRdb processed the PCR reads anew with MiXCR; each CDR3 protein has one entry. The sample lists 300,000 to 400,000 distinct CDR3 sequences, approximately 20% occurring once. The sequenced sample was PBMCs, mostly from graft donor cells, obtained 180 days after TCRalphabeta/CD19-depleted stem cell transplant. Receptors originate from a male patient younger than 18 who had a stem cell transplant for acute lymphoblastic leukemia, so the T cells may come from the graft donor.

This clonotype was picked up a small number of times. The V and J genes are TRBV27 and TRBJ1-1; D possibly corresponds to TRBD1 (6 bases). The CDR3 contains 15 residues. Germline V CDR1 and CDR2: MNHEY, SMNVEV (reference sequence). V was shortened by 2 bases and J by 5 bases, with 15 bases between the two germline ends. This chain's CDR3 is CASSLTGAGGTEAFF. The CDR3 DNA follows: TGTGCCAGCAGTTTAACGGGGGCGGGTGGGACTGAAGCTTTCTTT.

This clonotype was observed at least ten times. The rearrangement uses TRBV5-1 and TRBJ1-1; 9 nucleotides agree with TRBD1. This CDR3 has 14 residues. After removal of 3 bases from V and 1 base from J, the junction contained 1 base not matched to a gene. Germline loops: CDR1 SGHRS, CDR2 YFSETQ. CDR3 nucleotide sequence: TGCGCCAGCAGCTCGACAGGGGGGAACACTGAAGCTTTCTTT. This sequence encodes CASSSTGGNTEAFF.

CDR3 DNA: TGCGCCAGCAGTACACCCACCTACGAGCAGTACTTC. It yields the protein CASSTPTYEQYF. The gene calls are TRBV5-1 and TRBJ2-7; D gene unclear. Per the germline V gene, CDR1 is SGHRS and CDR2 is YFSETQ. This CDR3 has 12 amino acids. Trimming pared 5 bases from V and 2 bases from J, leaving 8 bases between.

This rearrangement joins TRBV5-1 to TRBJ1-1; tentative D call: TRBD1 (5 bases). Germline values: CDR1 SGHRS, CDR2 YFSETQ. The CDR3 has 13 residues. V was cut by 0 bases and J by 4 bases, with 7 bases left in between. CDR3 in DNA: TGCGCCAGCAGCTTGGATGGGACCACTGAAGCTTTCTTT. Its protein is CASSLDGTTEAFF.

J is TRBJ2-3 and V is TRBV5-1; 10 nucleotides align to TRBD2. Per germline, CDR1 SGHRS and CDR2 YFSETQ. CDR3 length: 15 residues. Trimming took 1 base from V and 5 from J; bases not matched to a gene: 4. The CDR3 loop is CASSLISGRQDTQYF. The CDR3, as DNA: TGCGCCAGCAGCTTGATTAGCGGGAGGCAAGATACGCAGTATTTT.

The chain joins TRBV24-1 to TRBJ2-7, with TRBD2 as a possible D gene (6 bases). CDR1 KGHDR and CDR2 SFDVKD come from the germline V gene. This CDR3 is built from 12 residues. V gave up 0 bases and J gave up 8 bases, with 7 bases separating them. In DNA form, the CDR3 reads TGTGCCACCAGTGATTTGGGGGGGAAGCAGTACTTC. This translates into CATSDLGGKQYF.

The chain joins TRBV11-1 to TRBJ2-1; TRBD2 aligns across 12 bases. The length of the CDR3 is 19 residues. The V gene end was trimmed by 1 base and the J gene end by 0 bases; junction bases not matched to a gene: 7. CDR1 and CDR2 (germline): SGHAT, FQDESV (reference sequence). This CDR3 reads CASSLDATSGSASYNEQFF. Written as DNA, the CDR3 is TGTGCCAGCAGCTTAGATGCGACTAGCGGGAGCGCCTCCTACAATGAGCAGTTCTTC.

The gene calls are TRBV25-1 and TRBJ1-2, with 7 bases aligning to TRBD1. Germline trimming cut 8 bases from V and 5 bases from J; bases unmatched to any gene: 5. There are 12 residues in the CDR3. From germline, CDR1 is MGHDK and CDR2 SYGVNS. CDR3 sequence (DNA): TGTGCCAGCCTGGACAGGTTTTATGGCTACACCTTC. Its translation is CASLDRFYGYTF.

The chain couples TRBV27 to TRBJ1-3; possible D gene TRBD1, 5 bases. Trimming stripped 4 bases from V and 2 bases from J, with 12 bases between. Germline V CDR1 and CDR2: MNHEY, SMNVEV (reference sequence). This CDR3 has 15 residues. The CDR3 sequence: CASSYDAGPGNTIYF. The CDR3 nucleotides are TGTGCCAGCAGTTATGACGCGGGGCCTGGAAACACCATATATTTT.

This CDR3 is CSARDRGAGLYEQYF. The CDR3 bases are TGCAGTGCTAGAGACCGAGGGGCGGGGCTCTACGAGCAGTACTTC. This sequence joins TRBV20-1 and TRBJ2-7, with a possible D match to TRBD2 (6 bases). CDR3 length: 15 amino acids. Germline CDR1 reads DFQATT; CDR2 reads SNEGSKA (reference sequence). Trimming took 0 bases from V and 3 from J, leaving 15 bases between them.

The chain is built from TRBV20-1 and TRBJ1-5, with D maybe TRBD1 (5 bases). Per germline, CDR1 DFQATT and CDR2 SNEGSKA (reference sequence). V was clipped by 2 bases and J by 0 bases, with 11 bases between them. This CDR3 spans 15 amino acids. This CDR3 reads CSARRQGISNQPQHF. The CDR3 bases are TGCAGTGCTAGAAGGCAGGGCATTAGCAATCAGCCCCAGCATTTT.

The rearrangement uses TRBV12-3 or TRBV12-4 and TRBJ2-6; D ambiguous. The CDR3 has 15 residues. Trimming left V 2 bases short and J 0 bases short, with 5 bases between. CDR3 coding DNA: TGTGCCAGCAGTTTAAGGTTCTCTGGGGCCAACGTCCTGACTTTC. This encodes CASSLRFSGANVLTF.

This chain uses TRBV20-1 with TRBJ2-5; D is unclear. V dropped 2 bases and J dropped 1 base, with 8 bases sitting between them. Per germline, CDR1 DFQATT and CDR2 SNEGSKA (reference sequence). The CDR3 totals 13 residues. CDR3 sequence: CSARSGLQETQYF. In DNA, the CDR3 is TGCAGTGCTAGATCCGGGCTCCAAGAGACCCAGTACTTC.

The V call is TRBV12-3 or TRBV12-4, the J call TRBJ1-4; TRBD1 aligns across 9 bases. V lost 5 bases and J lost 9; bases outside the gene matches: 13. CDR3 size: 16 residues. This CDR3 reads CASSLPGTGRMKKLFF. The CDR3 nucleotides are TGTGCCAGCAGTCTGCCCGGGACAGGGCGAATGAAAAAACTGTTTTTT.